One T cell receptor beta chain is described in this entry. Sequencing was performed with immunoSEQ multiplex PCR; in TCRdb, only in-frame clones are kept and a portion is missing. Of over 250,000 clones listed, 87% are singletons. This record belongs to a study of blood T cell repertoires in COVID-19. Trimming at V came to 5 bases and at J to 0 bases, leaving 6 bases not matched to a gene. This CDR3 spans 15 amino acids. Germline CDR1 is SGHVS and CDR2 is FNYEAQ. The chain employs TRBV7-6 and TRBJ1-1; 7 bases agree with TRBD1. What was sequenced was PBMCs or T cells enriched from blood (not recorded which). The clonotype was recovered from a woman aged 25 to 45 who had recovered from COVID-19. In DNA form, the CDR3 reads TGTGCCAGCAGCGTAGGGACAGCCATGAACACTGAAGCTTTCTTT. Encoded protein: CASSVGTAMNTEAFF.